Presented here are 18 T cell receptor beta chains from one specimen sequenced in a study of naive and memory T cell subsets. Study conclusions and caveats: Possibly reflecting memory cells re-expressing CD45RA, a few larger clonotypes occurred in naive repertoires, especially CD8.

The beta constant-region primer was an equimolar mix of two oligonucleotides covering TRBC1 and TRBC2. The ligated cDNA underwent four PCR rounds using SP2 and nested alpha and beta constant-region primers. Each CDR3 protein gets one entry after TCRdb re-called the UMI-ligation and nested PCR reads with MiXCR. The data show 150,000 or so distinct CDR3 sequences, with about 20% seen just once and 0.11% held by the top ten. No cognate antigen is known for these TCRs. The sequencing input was naive CD4+ T cells from blood. The origin of the receptors is a human donor in good health.

This clonotype was seen once. The gene calls are TRBV7-9 and TRBJ1-1; weak D call: TRBD1 (5 bases). The CDR3 is made up of 15 amino acids. Trimming removed 1 base at V and 5 bases at J, with 14 bases between. CDR1 SEHNR and CDR2 FQNEAQ come from the germline V gene (reference sequence). The CDR3 is CASSLGPGLGTEAFF. CDR3 coding DNA: TGTGCCAGCAGCTTAGGCCCGGGACTCGGGACTGAAGCTTTCTTT. The full variable domain, in which reference TRBV7-9 and TRBJ1-1 provide the parts outside the CDR3, is DTGVSQNPRHKITKRGQNVTFRCDPISEHNRLYWYRQTLGQGPEFLTYFQNEAQLEKSRLLSDRFSAERPKGSFSTLEIQRTEQGDSAMYLCASSLGPGLGTEAFFGQGTRLTVV.

This rearrangement joins TRBV6-6 to TRBJ1-4, with 8 bases matching TRBD1. The ends lost 6 bases at V and 6 bases at J; junction bases unmatched: 3. The CDR3 has 13 residues. From germline, CDR1 is MNHNY and CDR2 SVGAGI (reference sequence). The DNA of the CDR3 is TGTGCCAGCAGCGACAGGGGAGATGAAAAACTGTTTTTT. This codes for CASSDRGDEKLFF.

This clonotype turned up a few times. The chain has TRBV29-1 and TRBJ2-7, with 7 bases lining up with TRBD1. CDR3 length equals 12 residues. Germline trimming cut 1 base from V and 3 bases from J; bases unmatched to any gene: 0. Looked up from germline, CDR1 is SQVTM and CDR2 is ANQGSEA. The CDR3 DNA reads as TGCAGCGTTGAAGGACAGGGCTACGAGCAGTACTTC. This sequence encodes CSVEGQGYEQYF.

This clonotype appeared a few times. V usage is TRBV6-6 and J usage is TRBJ2-7; weak D call: TRBD1 (7 bases). This CDR3 has 14 amino acids. Trimming stripped 8 bases from V and 7 bases from J, with 21 bases between. Germline V CDR1 and CDR2: MNHNY, SVGAGI (reference sequence). This CDR3 reads CASAEGRGVREQYF. The CDR3 coding sequence is TGTGCCAGCGCCGAGGGCAGGGGGGTCCGAGAGCAGTACTTC.

At least ten counts were recorded for this clonotype. The chain employs TRBV6-5 and TRBJ2-3; D is perhaps TRBD2 (5 bases). The CDR3 spans 16 residues. Trimming cost V 2 bases and J 2 bases, with 14 bases left between them. Germline V gene lookup returns CDR1 MNHEY and CDR2 SVGAGI. The CDR3 spells CASSYEGRATTDTQYF. Here the CDR3 DNA reads TGTGCCAGCAGTTACGAGGGCCGGGCGACCACAGATACGCAGTATTTT.

This clonotype showed up many times. The gene calls are TRBV20-1 and TRBJ1-3; D unresolved. The CDR3 extends over 15 amino acids. Per germline, CDR1 DFQATT and CDR2 SNEGSKA (reference sequence). Deletions cut 0 bases from V and 5 bases from J, with 14 bases between. The CDR3 loop reads CSAREVGSGRNTIYF. The CDR3 DNA follows: TGCAGTGCTAGAGAGGTGGGGTCAGGAAGAAACACCATATATTTT.

The chain is built from TRBV20-1 and TRBJ2-1; the match to TRBD2 covers 7 bases. Germline values: CDR1 DFQATT, CDR2 SNEGSKA (reference sequence). The CDR3 length is 14 residues. V lost 1 base, J lost 4 bases, and 4 bases stayed unmatched. This CDR3 is CSARASGTYNEQFF. The DNA for the CDR3 is TGCAGTGCTAGAGCGAGCGGGACGTACAATGAGCAGTTCTTC.

This clonotype was observed a handful of times. The CDR3 sequence: CSGGTWNTEAFF. The CDR3 DNA reads as TGCAGCGGCGGGACTTGGAACACTGAAGCTTTCTTT. J is TRBJ1-1 and V is TRBV29-1; D might be TRBD1 (5 bases). Trimming removed 7 bases at V and 1 base at J, with 10 bases between. In germline, CDR1 is SQVTM, CDR2 ANQGSEA. CDR3 length: 12 amino acids.

This clonotype has just a few counts. The V gene is TRBV6-5, the J gene TRBJ1-6; no reliable D call. Germline values: CDR1 MNHEY, CDR2 SVGAGI. V was cut by 7 bases and J by 6 bases, with 10 bases left in between. The CDR3 runs to 13 residues. CDR3 sequence: CASKRTVNSPLHF. DNA of the CDR3: TGTGCCAGCAAGAGGACGGTTAATTCACCCCTCCACTTT.

This clonotype was seen more than once but under ten times. The genes are TRBV7-2 and TRBJ2-1; 9 nucleotides align to TRBD2. V was pared by 4 bases and J by 9 bases, with 10 bases of the junction left unmatched. Germline CDR1 is SGHTA and CDR2 is FQGNSA. The CDR3 loop spans 15 amino acids. This CDR3 is CASSSIAGVPREQFF. The CDR3 coding sequence is TGTGCCAGCAGCTCAATAGCGGGAGTTCCCCGTGAGCAGTTCTTC. Full variable domain (missing parts from reference TRBV7-2 and TRBJ2-1): GAGVSQSPSNKVTEKGKDVELRCDPISGHTALYWYRQSLGQGLEFLIYFQGNSAPDKSGLPSDRFSAERTGGSVSTLTIQRTQQEDSAVYLCASSSIAGVPREQFFGPGTRLTVL.

V usage is TRBV2 and J usage is TRBJ1-1; D is undetermined. CDR1 is SNHLY, CDR2 FYNNEI, per germline. The CDR3 extends over 14 amino acids. Trimming cost V 9 bases and J 0 bases, with 14 bases left between them. The CDR3: CARTATNLNTEAFF. CDR3 nucleotide sequence: TGTGCCAGAACAGCCACCAACTTGAACACTGAAGCTTTCTTT. The full variable domain, its missing parts supplied by reference TRBV2 and TRBJ1-1, is EPEVTQTPSHQVTQMGQEVILRCVPISNHLYFYWYRQILGQKVEFLVSFYNNEISEKSEIFDDQFSVERPDGSNFTLKIRSTKLEDSAMYFCARTATNLNTEAFFGQGTRLTVV.

Concerning this clonotype itself: In this CDR3 the conserved last residue, phenylalanine or tryptophan, is missing, so a read error is likely. The rearrangement links TRBV20-1 to TRBJ2-7, with no clear D. V shed 0 bases and J shed 0 bases, with 12 bases lying between them. Per germline, CDR1 DFQATT and CDR2 SNEGSKA (reference sequence). This CDR3 spans 15 amino acids. The CDR3 DNA follows: TGCAGTGCTAGAGACCCTCGGCGGTCCTCCTACGAGCAGTACTCC. It specifies CSARDPRRSSYEQYS.

The rearrangement uses TRBV4-1 and TRBJ1-1, with unresolved D. The germline V gene encodes CDR1 MGHRA and CDR2 YSYEKL. Trimming took off 0 bases at V and 5 bases at J, with 13 bases between the two ends. CDR3 size: 15 residues. CDR3 sequence (DNA): TGCGCCAGCAGCCAAGATAGACGGGCAGGAACTGAAGCTTTCTTT. This codes for CASSQDRRAGTEAFF.

This chain joins TRBV5-1 and TRBJ1-3; D not resolved. The CDR3 consists of 16 residues. The V gene lost 1 base and the J gene lost 0 bases, with 11 bases spanning the gap. The germline gives CDR1 SGHRS, CDR2 YFSETQ. CDR3 sequence reads: CASSLQERISGNTIYF. As DNA, the CDR3 is TGCGCCAGCAGCTTGCAGGAAAGGATCTCTGGAAACACCATATATTTT.

This clonotype was detected ten times or more. This chain uses TRBV5-1 with TRBJ2-7; TRBD2 might be the D (5 bases). Germline-derived CDR1 and CDR2 are SGHRS and YFSETQ. CDR3 size: 14 residues. The V gene lost 0 bases and the J gene lost 3 bases, with 10 bases spanning the gap. The CDR3 sequence is CASSLARESYEQYF. CDR3 DNA: TGCGCCAGCAGCTTGGCGAGGGAAAGCTACGAGCAGTACTTC.

The CDR3 bases are TGTGCCAGCAGCTTAAATCTAGCGGGAGGCGAGGAGACCCAGTACTTC. Translating gives CASSLNLAGGEETQYF. This rearrangement joins TRBV7-2 to TRBJ2-5, with 11 bases fitting TRBD2. CDR1 is SGHTA and CDR2 is FQGNSA in the germline V gene. The CDR3 contains 16 residues. J gave up 5 bases and V 2 bases, and 7 bases lay outside the gene matches.

This rearrangement joins TRBV7-3 to TRBJ2-7; D ambiguous. Germline V CDR1 and CDR2: SGHTA, FQGTGA. There are 15 residues in the CDR3. Trimming left V 6 bases short and J 1 base short, with 16 bases between. CDR3 DNA sequence: TGTGCCAGCAGGCCACCAGGACCAGCATCCTACGAGCAGTACTTC. Translated: CASRPPGPASYEQYF.

V is TRBV5-6 and J is TRBJ2-7; D possibly corresponds to TRBD1 (5 bases). V was cut by 4 bases and J by 3 bases, with 14 bases left in between. The CDR3 runs to 14 residues. Germline V CDR1 and CDR2: SGHDT, YYEEEE. In nucleotides, the CDR3 is TGTGCCAGCAGCCCCCGACAGAAAAACTACGAGCAGTACTTC. This gives the protein CASSPRQKNYEQYF.